This T cell receptor (beta chain) is from a study of blood T cell repertoires in COVID-19. The overall study: Material from acute and convalescent COVID-19 was sourced from the United States, Italy and Spain.

Sequenced by immunoSEQ multiplex PCR; TCRdb stores in-frame clones only, minus some. The sample shows more than 250,000 clones, approximately 85% of them seen only once. There are 15 residues in the CDR3. The germline V gene encodes CDR1 MNHEY and CDR2 SVGAGI. V shed 3 bases and J shed 1 base, with 10 bases lying between them. This TCR came from a woman aged 50 to 65 with acute or convalescent COVID-19. Sequencing used peripheral blood. The J gene is TRBJ2-1, the V gene TRBV6-5, with a weak D call TRBD2 (6 bases). CDR3 protein: CASSYPGGSYNEQFF. CDR3 coding DNA: TGTGCCAGCAGTTATCCCGGAGGGTCCTACAATGAGCAGTTCTTC.